This T cell receptor (beta chain) is drawn from a study of blood T cells in healthy people across ages. A J-beta primer mix and a sample-barcoded 5' primer were used in a second PCR of about 7 to 12 cycles. TCRdb reprocessed the 5' RACE reads with MiXCR, giving one entry per CDR3 protein. The sample holds under 750,000 distinct CDR3 sequences, 47% seen once. This clonotype was picked up a small number of times. The germline gives CDR1 SQVTM, CDR2 ANQGSEA. The length of the CDR3 is 15 residues. The trim removed 4 bases at V and 0 bases at J, leaving 7 bases unmatched. Sequences were obtained from blood. The J gene is TRBJ2-7, the V gene TRBV29-1; 9 bases agree with TRBD1. The sequence was obtained from a man older than 75 in good health. The CDR3 DNA sequence: TGCAGCGTTGTCGACAGGGGGGTTAGCTCCTACGAGCAGTACTTC. This translates into CSVVDRGVSSYEQYF.